This T cell receptor beta chain appears in the sequencing data of a study of cytomegalovirus exposure and HLA in healthy donors. General study points: Published work reported that the classifier diagnosed cytomegalovirus status with high specificity and sensitivity.

Using immunoSEQ multiplex PCR, the repertoire was profiled, and TCRdb retains in-frame clones only, with some absent. The profile shows about 220,000 clones, just over 90% of them singletons. Concerning this clone itself: The antigen remains undetermined.

V was clipped by 3 bases and J by 4 bases; unmatched bases: 16. The CDR3 runs 18 residues. Per germline, CDR1 SGHNT and CDR2 YYREEE (reference sequence). Separate from the roughly 670-subject first cohort, the approximately 120-subject validation cohort was the one that the donors belonged to. Specimen: PBMCs. This chain links TRBV5-4 with TRBJ1-2; 9 bases are a match to TRBD1. The TCR originated in a woman between 18 and 29 years old in good health and CMV-seronegative. The CDR3 sequence is CASSSGPGQGSLGYGYTF. The CDR3 DNA reads as TGTGCCAGCAGCTCGGGACCGGGACAGGGAAGTCTAGGCTATGGCTACACCTTC.